This T cell receptor (beta chain) emerged from a study of blood T cell repertoires in COVID-19. The wider study: COVID-19 samples collected from the United States, Italy and Spain covered acute and convalescent phases. From T cells, B-cell-depleted T cells, or PBMCs came the material, which was cDNA or gDNA.

CDR3 length: 16 residues. Germline CDR1 is SGHVS and CDR2 is FQNEAQ. V was clipped by 5 bases and J by 1 base; unmatched bases: 9. Under the authors' procedure: It was from reference gene primer amplification that nucleated cell counts were estimated. Assay used: immunoSEQ multiplex PCR; TCRdb lists only in-frame clones, some missing. V and J calls plus clone size are reproduced from that table; the DNA served to infer D and trimming. This sample has about 280,000 clones; roughly 87% occur once, and the top ten carry 2% to 2.5%. The sequence derives from a woman aged 50 to 60 who had recovered from COVID-19. Sequenced: peripheral blood. V gene TRBV7-8 combines with J gene TRBJ1-1; 8 bases are a match to TRBD1. DNA for the CDR3: TGTGCCAGCAGCGGCCCGCAGGGGGCGAAGAACACTGAAGCTTTCTTT. Translating it yields CASSGPQGAKNTEAFF.